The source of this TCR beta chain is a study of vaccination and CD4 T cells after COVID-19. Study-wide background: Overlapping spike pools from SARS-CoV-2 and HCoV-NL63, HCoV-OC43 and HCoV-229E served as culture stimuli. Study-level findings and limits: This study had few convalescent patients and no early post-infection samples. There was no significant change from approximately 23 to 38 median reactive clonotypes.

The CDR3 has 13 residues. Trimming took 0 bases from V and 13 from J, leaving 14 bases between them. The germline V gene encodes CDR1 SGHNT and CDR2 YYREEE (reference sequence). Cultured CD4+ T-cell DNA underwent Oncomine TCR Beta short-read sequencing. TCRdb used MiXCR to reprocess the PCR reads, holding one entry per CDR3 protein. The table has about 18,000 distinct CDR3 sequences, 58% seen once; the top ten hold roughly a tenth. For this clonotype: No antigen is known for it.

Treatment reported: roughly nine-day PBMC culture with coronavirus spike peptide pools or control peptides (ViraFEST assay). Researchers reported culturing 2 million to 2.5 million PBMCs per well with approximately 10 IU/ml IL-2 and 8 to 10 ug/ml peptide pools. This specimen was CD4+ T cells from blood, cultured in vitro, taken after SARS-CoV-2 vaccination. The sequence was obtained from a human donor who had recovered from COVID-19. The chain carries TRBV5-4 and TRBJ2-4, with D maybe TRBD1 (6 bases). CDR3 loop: CASSLDGQTFQYF. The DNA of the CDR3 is TGTGCCAGCAGCTTGGATGGACAGACCTTCCAGTACTTC.